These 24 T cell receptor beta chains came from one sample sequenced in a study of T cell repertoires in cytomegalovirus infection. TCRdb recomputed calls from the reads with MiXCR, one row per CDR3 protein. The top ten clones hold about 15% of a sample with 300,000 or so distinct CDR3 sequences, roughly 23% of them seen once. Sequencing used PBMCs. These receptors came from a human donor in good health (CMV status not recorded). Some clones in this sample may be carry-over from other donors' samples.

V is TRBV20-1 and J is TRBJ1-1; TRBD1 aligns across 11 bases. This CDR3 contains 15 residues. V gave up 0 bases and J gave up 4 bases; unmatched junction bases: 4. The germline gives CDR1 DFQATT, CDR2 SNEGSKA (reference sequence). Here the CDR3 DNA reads TGCAGTGCTAGAGAGGACAGGGGGCTGGGCACTGAAGCTTTCTTT. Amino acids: CSAREDRGLGTEAFF.

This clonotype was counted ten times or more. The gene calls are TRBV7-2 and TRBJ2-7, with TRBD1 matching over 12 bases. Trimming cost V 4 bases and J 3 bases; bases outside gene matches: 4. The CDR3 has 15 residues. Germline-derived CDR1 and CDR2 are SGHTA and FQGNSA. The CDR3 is CASSSWDRGLYEQYF. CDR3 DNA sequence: TGTGCCAGCAGCTCTTGGGACAGGGGGCTCTACGAGCAGTACTTC.

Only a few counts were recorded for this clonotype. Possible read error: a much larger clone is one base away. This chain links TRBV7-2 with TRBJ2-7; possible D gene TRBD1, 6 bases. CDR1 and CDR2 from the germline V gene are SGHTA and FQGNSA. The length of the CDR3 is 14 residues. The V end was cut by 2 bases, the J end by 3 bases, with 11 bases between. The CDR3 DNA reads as TGTGCCAGCAGCTTACGAGGGACAATCTACGAGCAGTACTTC. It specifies CASSLRGTIYEQYF.

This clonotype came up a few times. DNA of the CDR3: TGTGCCGTAGAGGGGGTCACTGAAGCTTTCTTT. Protein: CAVEGVTEAFF. The V gene is TRBV28, the J gene TRBJ1-1, with D maybe TRBD1 (6 bases). V lost 11 bases and J lost 4, with 11 bases in between. CDR3 length equals 11 residues. Germline V gene lookup returns CDR1 MDHEN and CDR2 SYDVKM. The variable domain in full, with the rest retrieved from reference TRBV28 and TRBJ1-1, is DVKVTQSSRYLVKRTGEKVFLECVQDMDHENMFWYRQDPGLGLRLIYFSYDVKMKEKGDIPEGYSVSREKKERFSLILESASTNQTSMYLCAVEGVTEAFFGQGTRLTVV.

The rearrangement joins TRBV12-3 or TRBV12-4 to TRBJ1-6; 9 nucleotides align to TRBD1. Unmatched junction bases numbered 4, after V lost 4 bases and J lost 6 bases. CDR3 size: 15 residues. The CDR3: CASSSGTGPNSPLHF. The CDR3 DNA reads TGTGCCAGCAGTTCCGGGACAGGGCCTAATTCACCCCTCCACTTT.

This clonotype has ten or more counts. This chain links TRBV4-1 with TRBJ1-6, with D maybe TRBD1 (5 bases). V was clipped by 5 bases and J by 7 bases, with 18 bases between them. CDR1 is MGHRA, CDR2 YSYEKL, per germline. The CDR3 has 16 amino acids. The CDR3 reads CASSSSAGIGNSPLHF. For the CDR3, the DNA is TGCGCCAGCAGCTCGTCGGCAGGGATCGGCAATTCACCCCTCCACTTT.

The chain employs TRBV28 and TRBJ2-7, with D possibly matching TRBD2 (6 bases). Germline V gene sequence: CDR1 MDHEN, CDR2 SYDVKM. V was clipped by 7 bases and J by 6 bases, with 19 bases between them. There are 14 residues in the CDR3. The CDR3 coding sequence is TGTGCCAGCACGAGGAGGGTGATTGGGGCCGAGCAGTACTTC. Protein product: CASTRRVIGAEQYF.

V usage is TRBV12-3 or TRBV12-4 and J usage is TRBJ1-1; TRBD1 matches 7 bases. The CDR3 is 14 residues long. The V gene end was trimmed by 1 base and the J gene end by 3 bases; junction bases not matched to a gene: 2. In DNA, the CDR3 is TGTGCCAGCAGTTTAGAGACAGGGTACACTGAAGCTTTCTTT. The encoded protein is CASSLETGYTEAFF.

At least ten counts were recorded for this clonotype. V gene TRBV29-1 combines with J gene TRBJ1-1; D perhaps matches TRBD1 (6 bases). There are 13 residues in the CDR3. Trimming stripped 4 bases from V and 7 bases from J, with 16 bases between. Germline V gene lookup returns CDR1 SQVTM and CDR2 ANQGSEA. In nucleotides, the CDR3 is TGCAGCGTTGCTGTCAGGGGAGGAGGTGAAGCTTTCTTT. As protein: CSVAVRGGGEAFF. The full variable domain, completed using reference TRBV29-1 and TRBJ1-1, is SAVISQKPSRDICQRGTSLTIQCQVDSQVTMMFWYRQQPGQSLTLIATANQGSEATYESGFVIDKFPISRPNLTFSTLTVSNMSPEDSSIYLCSVAVRGGGEAFFGQGTRLTVV.

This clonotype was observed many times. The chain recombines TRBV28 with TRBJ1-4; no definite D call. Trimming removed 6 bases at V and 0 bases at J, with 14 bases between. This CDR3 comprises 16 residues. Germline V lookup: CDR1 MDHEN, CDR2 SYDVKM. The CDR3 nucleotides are TGTGCCAGCAGCCCGGCCCTTCAGGCAACTAATGAAAAACTGTTTTTT. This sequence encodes CASSPALQATNEKLFF.

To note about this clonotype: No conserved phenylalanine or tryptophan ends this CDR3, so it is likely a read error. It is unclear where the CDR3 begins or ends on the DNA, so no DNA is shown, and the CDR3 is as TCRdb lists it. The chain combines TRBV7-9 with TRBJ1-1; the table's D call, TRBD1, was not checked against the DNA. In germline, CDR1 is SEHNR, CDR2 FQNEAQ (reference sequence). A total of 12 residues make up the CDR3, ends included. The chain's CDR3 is CASSLGVTEALV.

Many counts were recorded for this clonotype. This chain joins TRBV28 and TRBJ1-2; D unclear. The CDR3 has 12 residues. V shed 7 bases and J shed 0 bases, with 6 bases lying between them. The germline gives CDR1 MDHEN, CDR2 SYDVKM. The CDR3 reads CASTRTNYGYTF. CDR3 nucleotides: TGTGCCAGCACCAGGACTAACTATGGCTACACCTTC.

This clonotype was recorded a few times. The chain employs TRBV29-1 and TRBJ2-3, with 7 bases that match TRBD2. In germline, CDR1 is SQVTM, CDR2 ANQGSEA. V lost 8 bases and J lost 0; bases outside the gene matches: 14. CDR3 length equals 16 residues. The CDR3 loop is CSSSPQPGLSTDTQYF. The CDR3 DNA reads TGCAGCTCGTCGCCGCAACCGGGACTAAGCACAGATACGCAGTATTTT.

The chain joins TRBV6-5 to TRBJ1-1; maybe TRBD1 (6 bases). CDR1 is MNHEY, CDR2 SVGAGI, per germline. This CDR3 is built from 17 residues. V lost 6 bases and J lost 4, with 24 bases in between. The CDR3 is CASRPGGGARVGTEAFF. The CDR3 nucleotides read TGTGCCAGCAGGCCGGGGGGGGGCGCCCGGGTGGGCACTGAAGCTTTCTTT.

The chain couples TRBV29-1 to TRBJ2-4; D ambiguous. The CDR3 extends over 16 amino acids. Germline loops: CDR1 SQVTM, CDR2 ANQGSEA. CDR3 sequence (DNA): TGCGGGGTTCTTGAAACCCGGGCTAGGGCCAAAAACATTCAGTACTTC. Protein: CGVLETRARAKNIQYF.

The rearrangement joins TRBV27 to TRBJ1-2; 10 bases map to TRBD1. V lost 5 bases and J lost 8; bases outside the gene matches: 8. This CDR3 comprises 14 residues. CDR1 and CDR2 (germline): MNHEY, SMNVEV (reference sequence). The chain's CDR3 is CASSLRQGARGYTF. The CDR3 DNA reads TGTGCCAGCAGTCTCCGACAGGGGGCGAGAGGCTACACCTTC.

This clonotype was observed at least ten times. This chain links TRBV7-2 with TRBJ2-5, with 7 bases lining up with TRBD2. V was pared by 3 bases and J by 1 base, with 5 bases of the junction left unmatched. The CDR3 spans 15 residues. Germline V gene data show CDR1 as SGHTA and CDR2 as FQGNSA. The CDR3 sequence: CASSLVAGRQETQYF. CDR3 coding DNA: TGTGCCAGCAGCTTGGTAGCGGGCCGCCAAGAGACCCAGTACTTC.

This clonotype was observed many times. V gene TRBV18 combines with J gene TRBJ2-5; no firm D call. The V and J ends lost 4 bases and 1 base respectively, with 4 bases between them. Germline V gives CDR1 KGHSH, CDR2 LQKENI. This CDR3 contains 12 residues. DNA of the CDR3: TGTGCCAGCTCACTCCCCCAAGAGACCCAGTACTTC. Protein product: CASSLPQETQYF. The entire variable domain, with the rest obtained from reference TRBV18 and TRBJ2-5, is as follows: NAGVMQNPRHLVRRRGQEARLRCSPMKGHSHVYWYRQLPEEGLKFMVYLQKENIIDESGMPKERFSAEFPKEGPSILRIQQVVRGDSAAYFCASSLPQETQYFGPGTRLLVL.

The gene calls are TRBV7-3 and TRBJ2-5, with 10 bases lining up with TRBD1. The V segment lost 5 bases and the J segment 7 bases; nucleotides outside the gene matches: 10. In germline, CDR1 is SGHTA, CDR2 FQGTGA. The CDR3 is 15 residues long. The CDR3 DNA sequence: TGTGCCAGCAGCGTGACAGGGGGCGGACACGGGACCCAGTACTTC. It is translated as CASSVTGGGHGTQYF.

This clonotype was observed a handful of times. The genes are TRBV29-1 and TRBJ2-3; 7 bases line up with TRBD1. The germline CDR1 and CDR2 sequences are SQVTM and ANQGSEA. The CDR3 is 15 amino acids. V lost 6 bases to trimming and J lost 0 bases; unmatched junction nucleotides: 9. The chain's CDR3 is CSVPGTAISTDTQYF. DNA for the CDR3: TGCAGCGTCCCCGGGACAGCAATTAGCACAGATACGCAGTATTTT.

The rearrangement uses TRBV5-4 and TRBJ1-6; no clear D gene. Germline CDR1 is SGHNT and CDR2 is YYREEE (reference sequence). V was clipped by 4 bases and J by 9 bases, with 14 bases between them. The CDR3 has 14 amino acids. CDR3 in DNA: TGTGCCAGCAGCCGGATGATTTCCGGTTCACCCCTCCACTTT. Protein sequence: CASSRMISGSPLHF.

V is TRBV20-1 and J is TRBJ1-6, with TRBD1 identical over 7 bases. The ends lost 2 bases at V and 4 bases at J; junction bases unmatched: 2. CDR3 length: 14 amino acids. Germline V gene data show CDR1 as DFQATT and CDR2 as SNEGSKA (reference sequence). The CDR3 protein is CSARRDRYNSPLHF. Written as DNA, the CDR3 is TGCAGTGCTAGAAGGGACAGATATAATTCACCCCTCCACTTT.

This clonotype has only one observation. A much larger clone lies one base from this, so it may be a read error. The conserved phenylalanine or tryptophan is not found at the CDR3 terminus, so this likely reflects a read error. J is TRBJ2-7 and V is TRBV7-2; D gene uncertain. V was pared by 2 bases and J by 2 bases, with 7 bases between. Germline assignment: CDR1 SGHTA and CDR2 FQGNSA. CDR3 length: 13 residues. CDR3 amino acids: CASSLRLTYEQYL. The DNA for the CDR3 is TGTGCCAGCAGCTTAAGGCTGACCTACGAGCAGTACCTC.

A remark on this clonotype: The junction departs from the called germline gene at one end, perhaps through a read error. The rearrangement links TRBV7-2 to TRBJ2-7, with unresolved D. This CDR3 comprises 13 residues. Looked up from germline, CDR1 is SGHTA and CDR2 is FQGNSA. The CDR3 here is CATSPTTAYEQYF. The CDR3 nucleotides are TGTGCCACCAGCCCCACTACTGCCTACGAGCAGTACTTC.